This passage covers 9 T cell receptor beta chains from one sample sequenced in a study of spatial heterogeneity in lung cancer. TCRdb analysed the 5' RACE reads with MiXCR anew, one entry per CDR3 protein. In the table there are more than 9,500 distinct CDR3 sequences, about 15% of which are singletons. Time point meaning: sample taken at primary tumor resection. Without sorting, whole RNA was sequenced from tumor, nontumor lung or frozen PBMC. The starting material was PBMCs, obtained at surgery. Source of these receptors: a male donor with early-stage non-small cell lung cancer.

There are a few counts of this clonotype. This rearrangement joins TRBV7-6 to TRBJ2-7; D ambiguous. V was pared by 2 bases and J by 0 bases, with 8 bases between. The V gene's germline CDR1 is SGHVS and CDR2 FNYEAQ. The CDR3 covers 14 residues. CDR3: CASSLFDTSYEQYF. The CDR3 DNA reads TGTGCCAGCAGCTTATTCGACACCTCCTACGAGCAGTACTTC.

This clonotype was counted ten times or more. The chain links TRBV29-1 to TRBJ2-2, with 8 bases fitting TRBD2. CDR1 and CDR2 (germline): SQVTM, ANQGSEA. The CDR3 is made up of 16 amino acids. V trimming: 2 bases; J trimming: 2 bases; junction bases outside the gene matches: 7. CDR3 loop: CSVELSAGGNTGELFF. The DNA for the CDR3 is TGCAGCGTTGAATTATCCGCGGGAGGTAACACCGGGGAGCTGTTTTTT.

A few counts support this clonotype. The chain is built from TRBV7-2 and TRBJ2-7; TRBD1 matches at 7 bases. This CDR3 spans 14 amino acids. The V gene end was trimmed by 5 bases and the J gene end by 6 bases; junction bases not matched to a gene: 10. Per the germline V gene, CDR1 is SGHTA and CDR2 is FQGNSA. CDR3 sequence (DNA): TGTGCCAGCAGCCCTACCGTCGACAGGGCCGAGCAGTACTTC. Protein product: CASSPTVDRAEQYF.

This clonotype was counted between two and nine times. V gene TRBV27 combines with J gene TRBJ1-1; TRBD1 aligns across 7 bases. J was trimmed by 2 bases and V by 4 bases; bases with no gene match: 7. The germline V gene encodes CDR1 MNHEY and CDR2 SMNVEV (reference sequence). The CDR3 covers 15 residues. The CDR3 coding sequence is TGTGCCAGCAGTTCTACCGGGACAGTAAACACTGAAGCTTTCTTT. Translation: CASSSTGTVNTEAFF.

In its sample, this clonotype was seen a few times. The J gene is TRBJ2-7, the V gene TRBV12-3 or TRBV12-4; D remains unclear. The CDR3 is made up of 11 amino acids. Trimming took off 3 bases at V and 2 bases at J, with 2 bases between the two ends. The CDR3 DNA sequence: TGTGCCAGCAGTTTCACCTACGAGCAGTACTTC. Encoded protein: CASSFTYEQYF.

This clonotype was seen ten or more times. The chain is built from TRBV5-4 and TRBJ2-7; tentative D call: TRBD1 (5 bases). The CDR3 extends over 14 amino acids. In germline, CDR1 is SGHNT, CDR2 YYREEE (reference sequence). Trimming left V 0 bases short and J 2 bases short, with 9 bases between. The DNA for the CDR3 is TGTGCCAGCAGCTTGGGCAGGGAAACCTACGAGCAGTACTTC. The encoded protein is CASSLGRETYEQYF.

This clonotype came up many times. The J gene is TRBJ2-7, the V gene TRBV4-1, with 9 bases aligning to TRBD2. This CDR3 spans 15 amino acids. CDR1 and CDR2 from the germline V gene are MGHRA and YSYEKL. Trimming cost V 1 base and J 3 bases; bases outside gene matches: 4. The CDR3 region is CASSQGPSGVYEQYF. CDR3 DNA: TGCGCCAGCAGCCAAGGACCTAGCGGGGTCTACGAGCAGTACTTC.

In its sample, this clonotype was seen a few times. This rearrangement joins TRBV18 to TRBJ2-6; D uncertain. Germline-derived CDR1 and CDR2 are KGHSH and LQKENI. The CDR3 sequence is 16 residues long. V dropped 5 bases and J dropped 0 bases, with 11 bases sitting between them. The CDR3 sequence is CASSVDMLSGANVLTF. CDR3 DNA: TGTGCCAGCTCAGTCGACATGCTCTCTGGGGCCAACGTCCTGACTTTC.

This clonotype was found many times. The chain has TRBV28 and TRBJ1-4; tentative D call: TRBD1 (6 bases). Germline CDR1 is MDHEN and CDR2 is SYDVKM. V lost 6 bases to trimming and J lost 1 base, with 12 bases between them. This CDR3 contains 15 residues. CDR3 DNA sequence: TGTGCCAGCAGAGTCGGACAGTTAACTAATGAAAAACTGTTTTTT. Translating gives CASRVGQLTNEKLFF.